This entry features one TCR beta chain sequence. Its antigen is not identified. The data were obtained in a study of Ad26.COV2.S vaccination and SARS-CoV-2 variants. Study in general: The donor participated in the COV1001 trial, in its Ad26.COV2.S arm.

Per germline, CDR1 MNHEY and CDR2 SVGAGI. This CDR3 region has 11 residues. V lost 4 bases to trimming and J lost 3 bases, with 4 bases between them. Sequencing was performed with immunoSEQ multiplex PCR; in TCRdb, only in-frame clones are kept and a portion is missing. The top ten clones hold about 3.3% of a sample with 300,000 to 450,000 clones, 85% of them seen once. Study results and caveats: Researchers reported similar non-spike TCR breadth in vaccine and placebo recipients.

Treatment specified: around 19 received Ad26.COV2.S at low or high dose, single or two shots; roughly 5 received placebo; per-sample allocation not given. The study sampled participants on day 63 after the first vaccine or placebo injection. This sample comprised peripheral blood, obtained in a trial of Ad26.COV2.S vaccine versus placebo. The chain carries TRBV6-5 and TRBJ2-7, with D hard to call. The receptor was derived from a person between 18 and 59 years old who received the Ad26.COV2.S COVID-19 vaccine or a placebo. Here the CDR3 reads CASSFNYEQYF. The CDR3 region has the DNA TGTGCCAGCAGTTTTAACTACGAGCAGTACTTC.